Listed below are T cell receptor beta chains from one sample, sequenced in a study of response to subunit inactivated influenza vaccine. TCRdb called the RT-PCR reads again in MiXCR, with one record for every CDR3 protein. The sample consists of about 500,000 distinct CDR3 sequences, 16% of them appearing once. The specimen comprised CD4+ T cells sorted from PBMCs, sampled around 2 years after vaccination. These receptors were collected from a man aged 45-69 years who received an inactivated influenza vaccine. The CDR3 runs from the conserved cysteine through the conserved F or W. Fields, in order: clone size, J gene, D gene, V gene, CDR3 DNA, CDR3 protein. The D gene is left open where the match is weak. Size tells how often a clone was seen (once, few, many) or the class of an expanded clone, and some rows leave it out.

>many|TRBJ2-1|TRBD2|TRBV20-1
TGCAGTGCTAGATCGGGACTAGCGGAGCGGGACTACAATGAGCAGTTCTTC
CSARSGLAERDYNEQFF
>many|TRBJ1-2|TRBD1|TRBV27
TGTGCCAGCAAGCGGACAGGGGATGGTGGCTACACCTTC
CASKRTGDGGYTF
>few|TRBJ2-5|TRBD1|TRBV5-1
TGCGCCAGCAGCTTCACAGGGGGTCCAGAGACCCAGTACTTC
CASSFTGGPETQYF
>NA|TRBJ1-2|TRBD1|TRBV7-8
TGTGCCAGCAGCCCAGGACAGGGGTCGAACTATGGCTACACCTTC
CASSPGQGSNYGYTF
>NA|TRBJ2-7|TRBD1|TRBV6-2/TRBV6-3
TGTGCCAGCAGTTACGGACAGGCGAGCCCCCCCTACGAGCAGTACTTC
CASSYGQASPPYEQYF
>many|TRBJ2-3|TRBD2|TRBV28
TGTGCCAGCATTCCGGGGGGGCACGATTTAACAGATACGCAGTATTTT
CASIPGGHDLTDTQYF
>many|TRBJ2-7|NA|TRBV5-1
TGCGCCAGCAGCTTGGGCGGCGGGACTTACGAGCAGTACTTC
CASSLGGGTYEQYF
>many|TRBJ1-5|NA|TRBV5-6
TGTGCCAGCAGCTTGGCCATGGGACGGGACAATCAGCCCCAGCATTTT
CASSLAMGRDNQPQHF
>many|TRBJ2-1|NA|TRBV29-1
TGCAGCGTCCTTATCGTTCGGGGTGGAGACAATGAGCAGTTCTTC
CSVLIVRGGDNEQFF
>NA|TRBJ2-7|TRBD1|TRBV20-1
TGCAGTGCGCGTAAACCCGGGACAGCTTCCTACGAGCAGTACTTC
CSARKPGTASYEQYF
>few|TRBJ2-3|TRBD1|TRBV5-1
TGCGCCAGCAGCTGGTCCGGGACAGGCAGCACAGATACGCAGTATTTT
CASSWSGTGSTDTQYF
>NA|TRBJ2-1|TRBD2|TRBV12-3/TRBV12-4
TGTGCCAGCACCTCCTACCGGGGGGACTACAATGAGCAGTTCTTC
CASTSYRGDYNEQFF
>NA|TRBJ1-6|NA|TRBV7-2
TGTGCCAGCAGCTTCCCCTACTCACCCCTCCACTTT
CASSFPYSPLHF
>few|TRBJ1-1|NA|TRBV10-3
TGTGCCATCAGTGAGCCGTCCGGGATGAACACTGAAGCTTTCTTT
CAISEPSGMNTEAFF
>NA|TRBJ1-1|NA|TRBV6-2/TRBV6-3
TGTGCCTCAGGGTTAGGATCCACTGAAGCTTTCTTT
CASGLGSTEAFF
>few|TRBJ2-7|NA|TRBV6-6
TGTGCCAGCTCAAAAGGCAGTTTCAACGAGCAGTACTTC
CASSKGSFNEQYF
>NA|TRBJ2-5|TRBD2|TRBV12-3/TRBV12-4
TGTGCCAGCCATACGGGACTAGCATCCGAGACCCAGTACTTC
CASHTGLASETQYF
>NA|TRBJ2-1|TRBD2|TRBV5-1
TGCGCCAGCAGTGCCGGGACTAGCAATGTCAATGAGCAGTTCTTC
CASSAGTSNVNEQFF
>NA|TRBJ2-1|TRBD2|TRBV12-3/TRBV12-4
TGTGCCAGCAGGGGACTAGCGGTGAGCTCCTACAATGAGCAGTTCTTC
CASRGLAVSSYNEQFF
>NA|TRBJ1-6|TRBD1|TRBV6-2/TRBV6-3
TGTGCCAGCAGTTACCGACAGGGGAGGAATTCACCCCTCCACTTT
CASSYRQGRNSPLHF
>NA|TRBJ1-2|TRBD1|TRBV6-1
TGTGCCAGCAGGGCTATACAGGGGGCTGGCTACACCTTC
CASRAIQGAGYTF
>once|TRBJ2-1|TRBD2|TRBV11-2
TGTGCCAGCAGCTTAGAGAGACTAGCCTATGAGCAGTTCTTC
CASSLERLAYEQFF
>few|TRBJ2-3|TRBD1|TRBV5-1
TGCGCCAGCTCAACAGGGGACCGCACAGATACGCAGTATTTT
CASSTGDRTDTQYF
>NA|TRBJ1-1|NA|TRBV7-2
TGTGCCAGCAGCTTAAAGGACAGGAACACTGAAGCTTTCTTT
CASSLKDRNTEAFF
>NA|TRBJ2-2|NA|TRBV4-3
TGCGCCAGCAGCCAAATGGCCCTGAACACCGGGGAGCTGTTTTTT
CASSQMALNTGELFF
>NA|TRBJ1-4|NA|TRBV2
TGTGCCAGCAGGGGCGTACAGGGAGGGACTAATGAAAAACTGTTTTTT
CASRGVQGGTNEKLFF
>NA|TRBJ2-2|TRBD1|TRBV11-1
TGTGCCAGCACCGAGACCCCGGGACAGGGGCACACCGGGGAGCTGTTTTTT
CASTETPGQGHTGELFF
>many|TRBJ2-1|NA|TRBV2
TGTGCCAGCAGTTACTCCCCGGTAGTAGGAGTCTACAATGAGCAGTTCTTC
CASSYSPVVGVYNEQFF
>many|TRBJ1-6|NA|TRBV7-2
TGTGCCAGCAGCTTACAGGGTTCGAATTCACCCCTCCACTTT
CASSLQGSNSPLHF
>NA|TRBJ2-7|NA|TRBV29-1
TGCAGCGCCACTGGGCAGGGGGGGTCCTACGAGCAGTACTTC
CSATGQGGSYEQYF
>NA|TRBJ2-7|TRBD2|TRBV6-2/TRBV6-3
TGTGCCAGCAGAACTCGGACTAGCGGGGCTTATTACGAGCAGTACTTC
CASRTRTSGAYYEQYF
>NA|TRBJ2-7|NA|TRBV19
TGTGCCAGTAGTATAGCTTCAGGGGTCGGATCCTACGAGCAGTACTTC
CASSIASGVGSYEQYF
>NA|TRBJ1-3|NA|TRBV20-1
TGCAGTGCTAGAGGTCTGGGGAGCTCTGGAAACACCATATATTTT
CSARGLGSSGNTIYF
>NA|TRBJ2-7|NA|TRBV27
TGTGCCAGCAGTTTCTCCCGACAGGCCTACCCCTACGAGCAGTACTTC
CASSFSRQAYPYEQYF
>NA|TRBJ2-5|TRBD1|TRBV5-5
TGTGCCAGCAGCTTGCGACAGGGCGAGTTCAACTTC
CASSLRQGEFNF
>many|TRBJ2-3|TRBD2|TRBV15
TGTGCCACCAGCAGAGATAGCCTAGCGGACTATCAGGCTAGCACAGATACGCAGTATTTT
CATSRDSLADYQASTDTQYF
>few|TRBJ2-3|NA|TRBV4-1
TGCGCCAGCAGCCAAGATCTGATCTCACGGGGTACGCAGTATTTT
CASSQDLISRGTQYF
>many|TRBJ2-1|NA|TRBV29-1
TGCAGCGTCCGGGACGTCACCTACAATGAGCAGTTCTTC
CSVRDVTYNEQFF
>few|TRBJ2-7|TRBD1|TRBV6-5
TGTGCCAGCAGTTACCCCCGGGGACAGGGCTACGAGCAGTACTTC
CASSYPRGQGYEQYF
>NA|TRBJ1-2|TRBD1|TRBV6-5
TGTGCCAGCAGTTGGGCAGGGCAGGGGGCCTATGGCTACACCTTC
CASSWAGQGAYGYTF
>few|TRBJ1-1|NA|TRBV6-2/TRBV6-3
TGTGCCAGCAGCACCGGGACGACAGCTTTCTTT
CASSTGTTAFF
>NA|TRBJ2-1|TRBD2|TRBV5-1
TGCGCCAGCAGCTTGACCGCGGGGGGTTCCTACAATGAGCAGTTCTTC
CASSLTAGGSYNEQFF
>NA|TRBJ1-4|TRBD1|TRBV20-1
TGCAGTGCTAGGCCCTTGGGCAGGGGGGGCCTTGATGAAAAACTGTTTTTT
CSARPLGRGGLDEKLFF
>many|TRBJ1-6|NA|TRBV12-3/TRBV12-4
TGTGCCAGCAGTCCCGATATGAGTAATTCACCCCTCCACTTT
CASSPDMSNSPLHF
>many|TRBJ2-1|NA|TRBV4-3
TGCGCCAGCAGCCAACGAGTGGGGGGCTATGGAAAGTTCTTC
CASSQRVGGYGKFF
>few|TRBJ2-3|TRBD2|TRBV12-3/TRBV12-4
TGTGCCAGCAGCCCGGGACTAGCGGGAGTAGGTGGTACGCAGTATTTT
CASSPGLAGVGGTQYF